Sequencing of this TCR beta chain was carried out in a study of blood T cell repertoires in COVID-19. Across the study: T cells, B-cell-depleted T cells, or PBMCs supplied cDNA or gDNA.

In the authors' methods: Counts of nucleated cells, estimated from reference gene primer amplification, were obtained. Data came from immunoSEQ multiplex PCR; TCRdb stores just in-frame clones and leaves some out. Clonal size and the V and J genes are those of that table, whereas D and trimming came from the DNA. The repertoire holds 100,000 to 150,000 clones, 85% to 90% seen once, with about 2% in the top ten. The germline CDR1 and CDR2 sequences are SGHDT and YYEEEE. The V segment lost 2 bases and the J segment 1 base; nucleotides outside the gene matches: 4. The CDR3 spans 15 residues. This clone was observed a handful of times.

Material for sequencing was peripheral blood. V usage is TRBV5-6 and J usage is TRBJ2-5, with 8 bases fitting TRBD1. The receptor was isolated from a man between 65 and 80 years old with active COVID-19. CDR3 protein: CASSFFGQGQETQYF. The CDR3 bases are TGTGCCAGCAGCTTCTTCGGACAGGGCCAAGAGACCCAGTACTTC.